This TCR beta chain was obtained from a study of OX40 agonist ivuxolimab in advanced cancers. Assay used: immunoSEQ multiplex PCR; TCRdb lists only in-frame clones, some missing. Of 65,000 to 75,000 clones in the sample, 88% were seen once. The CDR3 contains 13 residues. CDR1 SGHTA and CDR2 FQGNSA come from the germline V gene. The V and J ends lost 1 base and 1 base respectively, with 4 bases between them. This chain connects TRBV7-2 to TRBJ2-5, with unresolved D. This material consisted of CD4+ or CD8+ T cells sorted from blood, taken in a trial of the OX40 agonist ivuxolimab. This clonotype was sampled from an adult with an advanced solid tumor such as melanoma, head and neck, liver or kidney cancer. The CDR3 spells CASSLGGQETQYF. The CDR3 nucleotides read TGTGCCAGCAGCTTAGGTGGCCAAGAGACCCAGTACTTC.